The 14 T cell receptor beta chains below all came from one sample that was sequenced in a study of T cells in Graves' hyperthyroidism and ophthalmopathy. The CDR3 regions of TCR beta were amplified from RNA transcripts. First-round RT-PCR of the TCR CDR3 relied on the HTBI primer set. Each CDR3 protein is one row after TCRdb ran MiXCR on the multiplex PCR reads. The data contain over 200,000 distinct CDR3 sequences, roughly 15% of them singletons. The sequenced material came from blood. The receptor set was obtained from a woman aged 40 to 49 with Graves' hyperthyroidism that later progressed to Graves' ophthalmopathy.

This clonotype was seen at least ten times. As DNA, the CDR3 is TGTGCCGTCGGGACAGACTACAATGAGCAGTTCTTC. It yields the protein CAVGTDYNEQFF. The rearrangement links TRBV7-9 to TRBJ2-1; 7 bases align to TRBD1. The CDR3 covers 12 residues. Germline V lookup: CDR1 SEHNR, CDR2 FQNEAQ (reference sequence). The V gene end was trimmed by 11 bases and the J gene end by 3 bases; junction bases not matched to a gene: 4.

This chain links TRBV11-2 with TRBJ2-1; unclear D gene. This CDR3 is 15 amino acids long. Per germline, CDR1 SGHAT and CDR2 FQNNGV. V was trimmed by 5 bases and J by 5 bases, leaving 16 bases between them. This chain's CDR3 is CASSLRWNGNNEQFF. CDR3 in DNA: TGTGCCAGCAGCCTCCGTTGGAATGGAAACAATGAGCAGTTCTTC.

The chain has TRBV19 and TRBJ1-1; 9 bases align to TRBD1. Trimming took 6 bases from V and 2 from J; bases not matched to a gene: 13. Germline values: CDR1 LNHDA, CDR2 SQIVND (reference sequence). CDR3 length: 17 residues. The CDR3 is CASRPGTGMRGNTEAFF. CDR3 bases: TGTGCCAGTAGGCCCGGGACAGGGATGAGGGGAAACACTGAAGCTTTCTTT.

V and J are TRBV20-1 and TRBJ2-3; 9 positions match TRBD1. The junction had 9 bases not matched to a gene; V was cut back by 1 base and J by 4 bases. CDR3 length: 16 residues. Germline V gene sequence: CDR1 DFQATT, CDR2 SNEGSKA (reference sequence). Written as DNA, the CDR3 is TGCAGTGCTAGAGTAAACCCGGGACAGGGACCAGATACGCAGTATTTT. Translated, it gives CSARVNPGQGPDTQYF.

This clonotype was seen ten or more times. The chain has TRBV19 and TRBJ1-5; 10 bases line up with TRBD1. V shed 4 bases, J shed 7 bases, and the junction held 10 bases outside the gene matches. CDR1 LNHDA and CDR2 SQIVND come from the germline V gene (reference sequence). The CDR3 sequence is 16 residues long. The CDR3 protein is CASSSPTGGWGQPQHF. CDR3 DNA: TGTGCCAGTAGTAGCCCGACAGGGGGCTGGGGACAGCCCCAGCATTTT.

This clonotype was detected many times. The CDR3 DNA is TGTGCCACCGACGAGACGAGTTCTAGCACAGATACGCAGTATTTT. As protein: CATDETSSSTDTQYF. The rearrangement links TRBV15 to TRBJ2-3; D not certain. V was pared by 8 bases and J by 0 bases, with 15 bases between. The germline CDR1 and CDR2 sequences are LNHNV and YYDKDF (reference sequence). CDR3 size: 15 residues.

This clonotype was counted ten times or more. This chain joins TRBV7-9 and TRBJ2-3, with D maybe TRBD2 (5 bases). Trimming removed 4 bases at V and 8 bases at J, with 16 bases between. Germline V gene lookup returns CDR1 SEHNR and CDR2 FQNEAQ (reference sequence). CDR3 size: 14 residues. The CDR3 DNA sequence: TGTGCCAGCAGCTCCGCCCTAGCTCTGCCTACGCAGTATTTT. This translates into CASSSALALPTQYF.

As for this clonotype: A much larger clone sits a single nucleotide away, making a read error possible. The V gene is TRBV28, the J gene TRBJ2-1; no clear D gene. The CDR3 sequence is 16 residues long. Germline CDR1 reads MDHEN; CDR2 reads SYDVKM. This chain's CDR3 is CASRLSLGRIYNEQFF. CDR3 sequence (DNA): TGTGCCAGCAGGTTATCTCTCGGGCGGATCTACAATGAGCAGTTCTTC. Supplemented by reference TRBV28 and TRBJ2-1, the full variable domain reads DVKVTQSSRYLVKRTGEKVFLECVQDMDHENMFWYRQDPGLGLRLIYFSYDVKMKEKGDIPEGYSVSREKKERFSLILESASTNQTSMYLCASRLSLGRIYNEQFFGPGTRLTVL.

This clonotype was picked up many times. The chain combines TRBV7-3 with TRBJ2-1; D gene ambiguous. Germline CDR1 reads SGHTA; CDR2 reads FQGTGA. This CDR3 has 13 amino acids. V was trimmed by 5 bases and J by 7 bases, leaving 12 bases between them. The CDR3 coding sequence is TGTGCCAGCAGCCCCACTGGATCTAATGAGCAGTTCTTC. It codes for CASSPTGSNEQFF. The variable domain in full, completed from reference TRBV7-3 and TRBJ2-1, reads GAGVSQTPSNKVTEKGKYVELRCDPISGHTALYWYRQSLGQGPEFLIYFQGTGAADDSGLPNDRFFAVRPEGSVSTLKIQRTERGDSAVYLCASSPTGSNEQFFGPGTRLTVL.

This clonotype was recorded at least ten times. The chain couples TRBV7-9 to TRBJ2-3, with a tentative D call TRBD2 (5 bases). The germline V gene has CDR1 SEHNR and CDR2 FQNEAQ (reference sequence). Trimming shortened V by 5 bases and J by 4 bases, and 16 bases separated the two germline ends. This CDR3 has 15 residues. CDR3 sequence (DNA): TGTGCCAGCAGCATCACTAGACATCACGCAGATACGCAGTATTTT. This sequence encodes CASSITRHHADTQYF.

The chain combines TRBV4-1 with TRBJ2-1; no clear D gene. The CDR3 consists of 11 residues. The germline V and J ends were trimmed by 0 bases and 8 bases, with 2 bases remaining between them. From germline, CDR1 is MGHRA and CDR2 YSYEKL. The CDR3 loop is CASSQDHEQFF. DNA of the CDR3: TGCGCCAGCAGCCAAGATCATGAGCAGTTCTTC.

Ten or more counts support this clonotype. V gene TRBV2 combines with J gene TRBJ1-1; D is possibly TRBD1 (5 bases). This CDR3 has 15 amino acids. Germline V gene data show CDR1 as SNHLY and CDR2 as FYNNEI. Trimming stripped 6 bases from V and 7 bases from J, with 21 bases between. CDR3 loop: CASRYALGGSGEAFF. CDR3 coding DNA: TGTGCCAGCAGATACGCTCTCGGGGGGTCCGGTGAAGCTTTCTTT.

The sample holds many counts of this clonotype. The genes are TRBV27 and TRBJ1-6; TRBD1 matches 12 bases. CDR3 length: 15 amino acids. The germline V gene encodes CDR1 MNHEY and CDR2 SMNVEV (reference sequence). V dropped 3 bases and J dropped 9; count of bases not matched to a gene: 3. CDR3 bases: TGTGCCAGCAGTTTTGGGACAGGGGGCCGTTCACCCCTCCACTTT. Amino acids: CASSFGTGGRSPLHF.

The rearrangement links TRBV30 to TRBJ2-7; TRBD1 is a possible D gene (5 bases). From germline, CDR1 is GTSNPN and CDR2 SVGIG (reference sequence). V was cut by 4 bases and J by 0 bases, with 16 bases left in between. The CDR3 covers 15 residues. As DNA, the CDR3 is TGTGCCTGGACCCCTAAGGGGATTAGCTCCTACGAGCAGTACTTC. The encoded protein is CAWTPKGISSYEQYF.